This entry lists 5 T cell receptor beta chains sequenced from one sample in a study of response to subunit inactivated influenza vaccine. Via MiXCR, TCRdb re-called the RT-PCR reads, giving one row per CDR3 protein. In the table there are about 700,000 distinct CDR3 sequences, about 15% of which are singletons. The specimen comprised PBMCs from blood, sampled 14 days before vaccination. Source of these receptors: a man aged 45 to 65 who received an inactivated influenza vaccine.

Only a few counts were recorded for this clonotype. V usage is TRBV6-1 and J usage is TRBJ2-7, with 9 bases identical to TRBD1. Unmatched junction bases numbered 11, after V lost 6 bases and J lost 2 bases. Germline V gene lookup returns CDR1 MNHNS and CDR2 SASEGT. The CDR3 spans 16 residues. The CDR3 DNA reads as TGTGCCAGCAGCAAACGACCGGGACAGGGAGCCTACGAGCAGTACTTC. It specifies CASSKRPGQGAYEQYF.

There are a few counts of this clonotype. V gene TRBV7-2 combines with J gene TRBJ2-3; D is ambiguous. The J call may not be correct, given that the DNA end is closer to TRBJ1-5. The germline V gene has CDR1 SGHTA and CDR2 FQGNSA. CDR3 length equals 16 residues. The CDR3 region is CASSLTSSRSTDTQHF. The CDR3 nucleotides read TGTGCCAGCAGCTTGACTAGCTCAAGAAGCACAGATACGCAGCATTTT.

This clonotype showed up just a few times. The V call is TRBV7-2, the J call TRBJ2-7; D may correspond to TRBD1 or TRBD2 (6 bases each). The CDR3 length is 15 residues. Germline loops: CDR1 SGHTA, CDR2 FQGNSA. The V and J ends lost 3 bases and 6 bases respectively, with 18 bases between them. The CDR3 region is CASSFKGGLIIEQYF. The CDR3 DNA is TGTGCCAGCAGCTTTAAAGGGGGGCTCATTATCGAGCAGTACTTC.

The chain uses TRBV20-1 and TRBJ2-1; no clear D. CDR1 and CDR2 from the germline V gene are DFQATT and SNEGSKA (reference sequence). CDR3 length: 13 residues. The V gene lost 0 bases and the J gene lost 7 bases, with 10 bases spanning the gap. CDR3 nucleotide sequence: TGCAGTGCTAGAGATCAGATGAAGAATGAGCAGTTCTTC. Translation gives CSARDQMKNEQFF.

This clonotype was counted a few times. The chain combines TRBV6-2 or TRBV6-3 with TRBJ2-3, with D possibly being TRBD1 (7 bases). Germline CDR1 MNHEY, CDR2 SVGEGT. Trimming stripped 4 bases from V and 2 bases from J, with 16 bases between. This CDR3 is built from 16 residues. The CDR3 nucleotides read TGTGCCAGCAGTTCTCCAGGAGGGGGCTACACAGATACGCAGTATTTT. Translating gives CASSSPGGGYTDTQYF.